These T cell receptor beta chains were read from a single sample in a study of blood T cells in healthy people across ages. TCRdb reprocessed the 5' RACE reads with MiXCR, giving one entry per CDR3 protein. Among over 1,200,000 distinct CDR3 sequences, roughly 60% were seen once, and the ten largest hold 6.5% to 8.5%. What was sequenced was blood. The origin of the receptors is a man aged 18 to 29 in good health. CDR3s include the opening cysteine and the closing phenylalanine or tryptophan. Fields, in order: clone size, J gene, V gene, D gene, CDR3 DNA, CDR3 protein. D genes are given only for firm matches. A clone size is listed for some rows: how often the clone was seen (once, few, many), or a class if it is expanded.

>.|TRBJ1-2|TRBV29-1|.
TGCAGCGTTGGGGCAGACTATGGCTACACCTTC
CSVGADYGYTF
>.|TRBJ2-5|TRBV3-1|TRBD2
TGTGCCAGCAGCCAAGGGACTAGTGCGTACTCGGGGCAGTACTTC
CASSQGTSAYSGQYF
>.|TRBJ1-1|TRBV27|.
TGTGCCAGCAGTATCTATGCTAGCACTGAAGCTTTCTTT
CASSIYASTEAFF
>.|TRBJ1-4|TRBV20-1|.
TGCAGTGCTAGAGATAACGAAGGCGGCCAGGAAAAACTGTTTTTT
CSARDNEGGQEKLFF
>few|TRBJ1-1|TRBV4-1|.
TGCGCCAGCAGCCAGGATACAGGGACTAACACTGAAGCTTTCTTT
CASSQDTGTNTEAFF
>once|TRBJ2-2|TRBV12-3/TRBV12-4|.
TGTGCCAGCATCACTACGGGCAGGGGGAACACCGGGGAGCTGTTTTTT
CASITTGRGNTGELFF
>.|TRBJ2-1|TRBV6-2/TRBV6-3|.
TGTGCCACCGACAGTACTGGCAATGAGCAGTTCTTC
CATDSTGNEQFF
>.|TRBJ2-7|TRBV29-1|.
TGCAGCGTGAGACACTCAACCTACGAGCAGTACTTC
CSVRHSTYEQYF
>.|TRBJ2-3|TRBV29-1|.
TGCAGCGTTGAAGGCGACCTCAGCACAGATACGCAGTATTTT
CSVEGDLSTDTQYF
>.|TRBJ2-1|TRBV2|TRBD1
TGTGCCTACGTCCTATGGGGGGACAGGGGAAGGAATGAGCAGTTCTTC
CAYVLWGDRGRNEQFF
>once|TRBJ1-2|TRBV4-3|TRBD1
TGCGCCAGCAGCCAGTGGACAGGGGACAAGAAGGGCTACACCTTC
CASSQWTGDKKGYTF
>.|TRBJ2-1|TRBV12-3/TRBV12-4|.
TGTGCCACGAAACTAACTAGCCTCCCCTACAATGAGCAGTTCTTC
CATKLTSLPYNEQFF
>.|TRBJ2-7|TRBV20-1|.
TGCAGTGCTAGGTCGGGCACTCGGTACGCCTACGAGCAGTACTTC
CSARSGTRYAYEQYF
>.|TRBJ2-1|TRBV29-1|TRBD1
TGCAGCGTTGAACCTACAGGGGACAAGGGTCTTGAGCAGTTCTTC
CSVEPTGDKGLEQFF
>few|TRBJ1-2|TRBV12-3/TRBV12-4|TRBD1
TGTGCCAGCAGTTTGAAGGGGGCGGGTGGCTACACCTTC
CASSLKGAGGYTF
>few|TRBJ2-7|TRBV29-1|.
TGCAGCGCAGGGTCAAGCGACTACGAGCAGTACTTC
CSAGSSDYEQYF
>.|TRBJ2-3|TRBV20-1|.
TGCAGTGCTCTGACAGTGGCAACAACAGATACGCAGTATTTT
CSALTVATTDTQYF
>few|TRBJ2-7|TRBV10-3|.
TGTGCCATCGGGGACCAGAAAACCTCCTACGAGCAGTACTTC
CAIGDQKTSYEQYF
>.|TRBJ1-6|TRBV28|.
TGTGCCAGCAACCTGGGAAATTCACCCCTCCACTTT
CASNLGNSPLHF
>.|TRBJ1-5|TRBV4-1|.
TGCGCCAGCAGCCAAGGGAGGAGGGTCGGTGATCAGCCCCAGCATTTT
CASSQGRRVGDQPQHF
>.|TRBJ2-7|TRBV29-1|.
TGCAGCGTTGACGGTATTGACAGCCAGACGGAGCAGTACTTC
CSVDGIDSQTEQYF
>few|TRBJ2-1|TRBV6-5|TRBD1
TGTGCCAGCACCAGGGCACAGGGGTACAATGAGCAGTTCTTC
CASTRAQGYNEQFF
>.|TRBJ2-4|TRBV15|TRBD2
TGTGCCACCAGCAGATCGCCGGGACTAGAGAGAAACATTCAGTACTTC
CATSRSPGLERNIQYF
>.|TRBJ2-7|TRBV4-1|TRBD2
TGCGCCAGCAGCCAAGTTAGCGGGAGACGCAGGGAGCAGTACTTC
CASSQVSGRRREQYF
>.|TRBJ1-4|TRBV6-1|TRBD1
TGTGCCAGCAGTTCCGGGACAGGGGCCTATAATGAAAAACTGTTTTTT
CASSSGTGAYNEKLFF
>.|TRBJ2-1|TRBV5-1|TRBD1
TGCGCCAGCAGGGGACAGGGGTTCCATGAGCAGTTCTTC
CASRGQGFHEQFF
>.|TRBJ2-7|TRBV5-8|.
TGTGCCAGCAGCCCTCTTGATGAGGTCGGGATGTGGGAGCAGTACTTC
CASSPLDEVGMWEQYF
>.|TRBJ1-5|TRBV27|.
TGTGCCAGCAGTGCAAAGGGAGGGGCAGTTCAGCCCCAGCATTTT
CASSAKGGAVQPQHF
>.|TRBJ2-7|TRBV7-2|TRBD1
TGTGTCAGCAGCTCCTGGGACAGGAGCGAGCAGTACTTC
CVSSSWDRSEQYF
>.|TRBJ2-3|TRBV25-1|TRBD2
TGTGCCGGCAGTGAATTCGGACTAGCGGGAATAACAGATACGCAGTATTTT
CAGSEFGLAGITDTQYF
>.|TRBJ1-1|TRBV27|.
TGTGCCAGCAGAGGGGCTATGGACACTGAAGCTTTCTTT
CASRGAMDTEAFF
>.|TRBJ2-7|TRBV5-1|.
TGCGCCAGCAACCCCTCCCGGGGCCTCCCCTACGAGCAGTACTTC
CASNPSRGLPYEQYF
>once|TRBJ2-1|TRBV6-5|TRBD2
TGTGCCAGCAGTTCGATCCTAGCGGGAGGTTACAATGAGCAGTTCTTC
CASSSILAGGYNEQFF
>.|TRBJ1-2|TRBV12-3/TRBV12-4|.
TGTGCCAGCAAAGTCAGGGGTTGGGCTAACTATGGCTACACCTTC
CASKVRGWANYGYTF
>.|TRBJ2-1|TRBV6-1|.
TGTGCCAGCAGCCTCCTTGGGGGGGCAGTAGAGCAGTTCTTC
CASSLLGGAVEQFF
>few|TRBJ1-1|TRBV29-1|.
TGCAGCGGCGGAACAGCAAACACTGAAGCTTTCTTT
CSGGTANTEAFF
>.|TRBJ2-1|TRBV11-3|TRBD1
TGTGCCAGCAGCTTAGATCGACAGGGACCAAACAATGAGCAGTTCTTC
CASSLDRQGPNNEQFF